This entry features one T cell receptor beta chain sequence. This sample was taken from a study of cytomegalovirus exposure and HLA in healthy donors. It was with 60 Vbeta and 13 Jbeta primers that the PCR ran. TCRdb's copy holds only in-frame clones and misses some; the assay was immunoSEQ multiplex PCR. In the table there are approximately 200,000 clones, over 70% of which are singletons. The length of the CDR3 is 16 residues. The V end was cut by 3 bases, the J end by 0 bases, with 12 bases between. Germline values: CDR1 SEHNR, CDR2 FQNEAQ (reference sequence). Sequenced: PBMCs. J is TRBJ1-3 and V is TRBV7-9; D might be TRBD1 (6 bases). This receptor was taken from a woman aged 18-29 years in good health and CMV-seronegative. CDR3 in DNA: TGTGCCAGCAGCTTGCTACAGGGAGTCTCTGGAAACACCATATATTTT. Translation: CASSLLQGVSGNTIYF.